One and the same sample provided the 19 T cell receptor beta chains below, sequenced in a study of Graves' ophthalmopathy and Graves' hyperthyroidism. Amplification of TCR beta CDR3 regions used RNA transcripts. An opening RT-PCR round employed HTBI primers and preceded a second-round multiplex PCR. MiXCR was run by TCRdb on the multiplex PCR reads, yielding one entry per CDR3 protein. This sample carries 900,000 to 1,200,000 distinct CDR3 sequences, about two fifths of them seen once, and the ten largest clones take over 8.5%. The specimen was peripheral blood or thyroid tissue (not recorded which). These receptors all stem from an adult man with Graves' hyperthyroidism.

In its sample, this clonotype was seen a few times. V and J are TRBV6-1 and TRBJ1-5; 8 positions match TRBD1. V was pared by 3 bases and J by 6 bases, with 7 bases of the junction left unmatched. CDR1 and CDR2 from the germline V gene are MNHNS and SASEGT. This CDR3 is 15 amino acids long. CDR3 sequence (DNA): TGTGCCAGCAGTGAGTCAGGGGGCTTTTCTCAGCCCCAGCATTTT. It encodes CASSESGGFSQPQHF.

This clonotype showed up just a few times. Relative to the germline gene, one junction end is altered; a read error may explain this. The chain employs TRBV25-1 and TRBJ2-3; 10 bases are shared with TRBD2. CDR3 length: 12 residues. In germline, CDR1 is MGHDK, CDR2 SYGVNS. The CDR3, as DNA: TGTGCCAGCAGTGAAGGAGCGGGGGGGCCGCATTTT. Protein: CASSEGAGGPHF.

The chain has TRBV20-1 and TRBJ2-2, with TRBD2 identical over 14 bases. This CDR3 has 18 residues. V lost 3 bases and J lost 1; bases outside the gene matches: 7. The V gene's germline CDR1 is DFQATT and CDR2 SNEGSKA (reference sequence). CDR3: CSASRLAGGPGNTGELFF. The CDR3 nucleotides are TGCAGTGCTAGCCGACTAGCGGGGGGGCCAGGGAACACCGGGGAGCTGTTTTTT.

This clonotype was detected a few times. This chain joins TRBV6-2 or TRBV6-3 and TRBJ2-7; 7 bases map to TRBD1. The CDR3 consists of 15 residues. Per the germline V gene, CDR1 is MNHEY and CDR2 is SVGEGT. The junction had 10 bases not matched to a gene; V was cut back by 4 bases and J by 4 bases. In DNA, the CDR3 is TGTGCCAGCAGTTCGGGACAGATAGGGGGATACGAGCAGTACTTC. Its protein is CASSSGQIGGYEQYF.

Only a few counts were recorded for this clonotype. The CDR3, as DNA: TGCGCCAGCAGCTTTGAACTAGCGGGAGAAAGTTACACCGGGGAGCTGTTTTTT. Residues: CASSFELAGESYTGELFF. V is TRBV5-1 and J is TRBJ2-2, with 11 nucleotides matching TRBD2. With V trimmed by 2 bases and J by 3 bases, 9 bases remained unmatched. This CDR3 region has 18 residues. CDR1 and CDR2 from the germline V gene are SGHRS and YFSETQ. Drawing the rest from reference TRBV5-1 and TRBJ2-2, the complete variable domain is KAGVTQTPRYLIKTRGQQVTLSCSPISGHRSVSWYQQTPGQGLQFLFEYFSETQRNKGNFPGRFSGRQFSNSRSEMNVSTLELGDSALYLCASSFELAGESYTGELFFGEGSRLTVL.

This clonotype was observed a single time. The V gene is TRBV5-1, the J gene TRBJ2-7; the match to TRBD1 covers 8 bases. After removal of 5 bases from V and 0 bases from J, the junction contained 10 bases not matched to a gene. This CDR3 is built from 16 residues. CDR1 is SGHRS and CDR2 is YFSETQ in the germline V gene. CDR3 in DNA: TGCGCCAGCAGAGGACAGGGCAGTCTTAGCTCCTACGAGCAGTACTTC. Protein sequence: CASRGQGSLSSYEQYF.

The count of this clonotype is one. As DNA, the CDR3 is TGTGCCAGCGGGAGTGGACAGGGGGCTCATTCCGGAAAACTGTTTTTT. Protein sequence: CASGSGQGAHSGKLFF. This chain connects TRBV2 to TRBJ1-4; TRBD1 aligns across 11 bases. The CDR3 is 16 residues long. The V and J ends lost 8 bases and 10 bases, in that order; junction bases with no gene match: 15. CDR1 SNHLY and CDR2 FYNNEI come from the germline V gene.

This clonotype was picked up many times. The V call is TRBV2, the J call TRBJ1-6; tentative D call: TRBD1 (5 bases). Looked up from germline, CDR1 is SNHLY and CDR2 is FYNNEI. The CDR3 sequence is 15 residues long. V lost 6 bases, J lost 4 bases, and 13 bases lay in between. The CDR3 nucleotides are TGTGCCAGCAGAGTGGGACCGAATTATAATTCACCCCTCCACTTT. Translating it yields CASRVGPNYNSPLHF. Combining the CDR3 with reference TRBV2 and TRBJ1-6 gives the whole variable domain EPEVTQTPSHQVTQMGQEVILRCVPISNHLYFYWYRQILGQKVEFLVSFYNNEISEKSEIFDDQFSVERPDGSNFTLKIRSTKLEDSAMYFCASRVGPNYNSPLHFGNGTRLTVT.

The V gene is TRBV12-3 or TRBV12-4, the J gene TRBJ1-3; unclear D gene. This CDR3 contains 14 residues. Trimming pared 6 bases from V and 4 bases from J, leaving 13 bases between. CDR3 region: CASRNELSGNTIYF. CDR3 DNA sequence: TGTGCCAGCAGAAACGAGTTGTCCGGAAACACCATATATTTT.

V gene TRBV7-9 combines with J gene TRBJ2-7; the match to TRBD2 covers 12 bases. The CDR3 contains 14 residues. Per the germline V gene, CDR1 is SEHNR and CDR2 is FQNEAQ (reference sequence). Losses at the gene ends were 6 bases for V and 7 bases for J; bases not matched to a gene: 7. The CDR3 loop is CASSQTSGSGEQYF. CDR3 DNA sequence: TGTGCCAGCAGTCAGACTAGCGGGAGCGGGGAGCAGTACTTC.

The chain links TRBV14 to TRBJ1-4; D possibly corresponds to TRBD1 (5 bases). CDR1 and CDR2 (germline): SGHDN, FVKESK. Trimming removed 0 bases from V and 14 bases from J, with 13 bases in between. CDR3 length equals 13 residues. CDR3 amino acids: CASSQERQGRLFF. The CDR3, as DNA: TGTGCCAGCAGCCAAGAACGGCAGGGAAGGCTGTTTTTT.

This clonotype was recorded a few times. The rearrangement uses TRBV6-5 and TRBJ2-7; tentative D call: TRBD2 (5 bases). CDR1 MNHEY and CDR2 SVGAGI come from the germline V gene. Between the trimmed V and J ends, which lost 10 bases and 1 base, there was a span of 8 bases. The CDR3 is 11 amino acids. The CDR3 sequence is CATSGSYEQYF. CDR3 sequence (DNA): TGTGCCACCTCGGGGTCCTACGAGCAGTACTTC.

At least ten counts were recorded for this clonotype. The gene calls are TRBV7-9 and TRBJ2-7; 12 bases match TRBD2. The CDR3 spans 12 residues. Germline assignment: CDR1 SEHNR and CDR2 FQNEAQ (reference sequence). V shed 8 bases, J shed 7 bases, and the junction held 3 bases outside the gene matches. The CDR3 DNA reads as TGTGCCAGCGGACTAGCGGGGATAGAGCAGTACTTC. It yields the protein CASGLAGIEQYF.

The chain is built from TRBV4-3 and TRBJ2-5, with D perhaps given as TRBD1 or TRBD2 (6 bases each). The CDR3 runs to 15 residues. The V and J ends lost 1 base and 6 bases respectively, with 15 bases between them. CDR1 is LGHNA and CDR2 is YSLEER in the germline V gene. The CDR3 DNA reads TGCGCCAGCAGCCAAGGTTTAGGGGGGACAAAGACCCAGTACTTC. This encodes CASSQGLGGTKTQYF.

The CDR3 loop reads CASRYREDTGELFF. The CDR3 region has the DNA TGTGCCAGCAGATACAGGGAGGACACCGGGGAGCTGTTTTTT. This chain links TRBV6-2 or TRBV6-3 with TRBJ2-2, with D perhaps TRBD1 or TRBD2 (6 bases each). The CDR3 runs 14 residues. Germline V gene data show CDR1 as MNHEY and CDR2 as SVGEGT. V was trimmed by 6 bases and J by 3 bases, leaving 11 bases between them.

V gene TRBV5-1 combines with J gene TRBJ1-1; D is ambiguous. The length of the CDR3 is 13 residues. V dropped 7 bases and J dropped 1 base, with 11 bases sitting between them. In germline, CDR1 is SGHRS, CDR2 YFSETQ. CDR3 sequence (DNA): TGCGCCAGCTCGAAGGAGGCGAACACTGAAGCTTTCTTT. Translated, it gives CASSKEANTEAFF. Looking up the rest from reference TRBV5-1 and TRBJ1-1 gives the full variable domain: KAGVTQTPRYLIKTRGQQVTLSCSPISGHRSVSWYQQTPGQGLQFLFEYFSETQRNKGNFPGRFSGRQFSNSRSEMNVSTLELGDSALYLCASSKEANTEAFFGQGTRLTVV.

This clonotype was observed a handful of times. V usage is TRBV19 and J usage is TRBJ2-5; D not resolved. V was clipped by 2 bases and J by 1 base, with 11 bases between them. The CDR3 loop spans 15 amino acids. Germline-derived CDR1 and CDR2 are LNHDA and SQIVND (reference sequence). Here the CDR3 DNA reads TGTGCCAGTAGTATAATGGCTGAAATCCAAGAGACCCAGTACTTC. Amino acid sequence: CASSIMAEIQETQYF.

This clonotype was seen a handful of times. This chain links TRBV28 with TRBJ2-5; D is undetermined. The length of the CDR3 is 14 residues. Germline loops: CDR1 MDHEN, CDR2 SYDVKM. V lost 5 bases and J lost 5, with 15 bases in between. CDR3 DNA sequence: TGTGCCAGCAGTCCCGGTGGTCGAATGGAGACCCAGTACTTC. This sequence encodes CASSPGGRMETQYF.

This clonotype was counted many times. V and J are TRBV28 and TRBJ2-6; D remains ambiguous. V lost 6 bases and J lost 4, with 4 bases in between. This CDR3 spans 12 amino acids. CDR1 and CDR2 (germline): MDHEN, SYDVKM. CDR3 amino acids: CASREGANVLTF. CDR3 DNA sequence: TGTGCCAGCAGGGAAGGGGCCAACGTCCTGACTTTC.